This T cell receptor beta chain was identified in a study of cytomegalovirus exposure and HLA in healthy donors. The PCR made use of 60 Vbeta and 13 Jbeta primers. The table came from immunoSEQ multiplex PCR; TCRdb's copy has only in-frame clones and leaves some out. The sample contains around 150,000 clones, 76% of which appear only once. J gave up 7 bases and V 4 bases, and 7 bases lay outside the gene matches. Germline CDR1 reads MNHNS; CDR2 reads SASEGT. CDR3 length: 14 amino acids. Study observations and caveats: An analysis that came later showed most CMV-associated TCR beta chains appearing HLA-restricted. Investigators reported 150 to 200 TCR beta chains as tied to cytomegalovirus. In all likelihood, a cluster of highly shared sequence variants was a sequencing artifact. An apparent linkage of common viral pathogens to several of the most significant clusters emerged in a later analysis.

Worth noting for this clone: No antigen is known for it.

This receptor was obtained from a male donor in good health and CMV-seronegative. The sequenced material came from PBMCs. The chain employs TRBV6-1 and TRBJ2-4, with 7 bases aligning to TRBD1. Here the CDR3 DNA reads TGTGCCAGCAGTGCCCTTGGGACAGTGAACATTCAGTACTTC. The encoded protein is CASSALGTVNIQYF.